The 32 T cell receptor beta chains in this list originate from one sample, sequenced in a study of blood T cell repertoires in COVID-19. TCRdb's table, derived via immunoSEQ multiplex PCR, lists solely in-frame clones and lacks some. The data show approximately 200,000 clones, approximately 82% seen once. The specimen sequenced was peripheral blood. These receptors all stem from a human donor with acute or convalescent COVID-19. The donor label of this sample is uncertain.

This clone has just one count. The chain links TRBV6-5 to TRBJ2-3, with TRBD1 matching over 9 bases. V dropped 6 bases and J dropped 5; count of bases not matched to a gene: 9. The CDR3 totals 15 residues. The germline V gene has CDR1 MNHEY and CDR2 SVGAGI. The CDR3 sequence: CASRSGTGFKDTQYF. Written as DNA, the CDR3 is TGTGCCAGCAGATCCGGGACAGGGTTTAAAGATACGCAGTATTTT.

The J gene is TRBJ2-2, the V gene TRBV19; 10 nucleotides agree with TRBD1. Germline trimming cut 6 bases from V and 6 bases from J; bases unmatched to any gene: 13. CDR3 length equals 17 residues. Looked up from germline, CDR1 is LNHDA and CDR2 is SQIVND (reference sequence). CDR3 residues: CASSTPPGQGFAGELFF. CDR3 DNA: TGTGCCAGTAGCACCCCTCCGGGACAGGGGTTTGCCGGGGAGCTGTTTTTT.

The J gene is TRBJ2-7, the V gene TRBV24-1, with D possibly being TRBD2 (7 bases). CDR3 length equals 13 residues. V lost 0 bases and J lost 9, with 11 bases in between. CDR1 KGHDR and CDR2 SFDVKD come from the germline V gene. The CDR3 DNA follows: TGTGCCACCAGTGATTTGCCCGCGGGGGCGCAGTACTTC. Encoded protein: CATSDLPAGAQYF.

This clone has a single count. In DNA form, the CDR3 reads TGCGCCAGCAGCCAAGGGAGGACAACCTCTAATGAAAAACTGTTTTTT. It specifies CASSQGRTTSNEKLFF. The V gene is TRBV5-1, the J gene TRBJ1-4; D might be TRBD1 (5 bases). CDR1 and CDR2 from the germline V gene are SGHRS and YFSETQ. The V end was cut by 4 bases, the J end by 3 bases, with 16 bases between. The CDR3 extends over 16 amino acids.

The chain employs TRBV7-9 and TRBJ1-2, with D perhaps TRBD1 (5 bases). CDR3 length equals 15 residues. Germline CDR1 SEHNR, CDR2 FQNEAQ (reference sequence). V shed 7 bases and J shed 0 bases, with 15 bases lying between them. The CDR3 nucleotides are TGTGCCAGCACCCCGACGGGGGGAGCTAACTATGGCTACACCTTC. This codes for CASTPTGGANYGYTF.

The chain joins TRBV2 to TRBJ2-4; D uncertain. In germline, CDR1 is SNHLY, CDR2 FYNNEI. V lost 1 base, J lost 0 bases, and 10 bases lay in between. The CDR3 sequence is 16 residues long. This chain's CDR3 is CASSEETYLAKNIQYF. The CDR3 coding sequence is TGTGCCAGCAGTGAAGAGACATACTTAGCCAAAAACATTCAGTACTTC.

This chain connects TRBV11-2 to TRBJ1-5, with D unclear. CDR1 and CDR2 from the germline V gene are SGHAT and FQNNGV. The CDR3 is 13 amino acids. The V and J ends lost 3 bases and 5 bases respectively, with 8 bases between them. The CDR3 sequence is CASSFIADQPQHF. DNA for the CDR3: TGTGCCAGCAGCTTCATTGCAGATCAGCCCCAGCATTTT.

The chain combines TRBV28 with TRBJ1-2, with D possibly matching TRBD1 (5 bases). The germline V gene has CDR1 MDHEN and CDR2 SYDVKM. V was trimmed by 2 bases and J by 5 bases, leaving 9 bases between them. The CDR3 runs 13 residues. The CDR3 region is CASSLGREYGYTF. The CDR3 DNA sequence: TGTGCCAGCAGTTTAGGCAGGGAATATGGCTACACCTTC.

The chain employs TRBV19 and TRBJ1-5; D not resolved. There are 18 residues in the CDR3. Deletions cut 4 bases from V and 7 bases from J, with 26 bases between. The V gene's germline CDR1 is LNHDA and CDR2 SQIVND (reference sequence). In nucleotides, the CDR3 is TGTGCCAGTAGTAGCCCCGGTGCGGGGATCCGCTCGGGACAGCCCCAGCATTTT. Translation gives CASSSPGAGIRSGQPQHF.

The genes are TRBV28 and TRBJ2-2; a possible D gene is TRBD1 (5 bases). Per the germline V gene, CDR1 is MDHEN and CDR2 is SYDVKM. This CDR3 has 15 amino acids. V lost 8 bases and J lost 4, with 17 bases in between. CDR3 in amino acids: CASAQVGRGTGELFF. In DNA, the CDR3 is TGTGCCAGCGCTCAGGTTGGAAGGGGCACCGGGGAGCTGTTTTTT. The full variable domain, in which reference TRBV28 and TRBJ2-2 provide the parts outside the CDR3, is DVKVTQSSRYLVKRTGEKVFLECVQDMDHENMFWYRQDPGLGLRLIYFSYDVKMKEKGDIPEGYSVSREKKERFSLILESASTNQTSMYLCASAQVGRGTGELFFGEGSRLTVL.

This chain connects TRBV5-1 to TRBJ2-3, with D perhaps TRBD2 (5 bases). This CDR3 spans 16 amino acids. The germline V and J ends were trimmed by 0 bases and 1 base, with 12 bases remaining between them. Germline values: CDR1 SGHRS, CDR2 YFSETQ. The CDR3 here is CASSLGEGKGTDTQYF. In DNA, the CDR3 is TGCGCCAGCAGCTTGGGTGAGGGTAAGGGCACAGATACGCAGTATTTT.

This chain connects TRBV28 to TRBJ2-2; D not certain. This CDR3 is 16 amino acids long. Germline V gene lookup returns CDR1 MDHEN and CDR2 SYDVKM. V was trimmed by 1 base and J by 4 bases, leaving 13 bases between them. The CDR3 DNA follows: TGTGCCAGCAGTTTATTTCCACTCCCGAGCACCGGGGAGCTGTTTTTT. Its translation is CASSLFPLPSTGELFF.

This chain links TRBV11-2 with TRBJ2-1, with 8 nucleotides matching TRBD2. Trimming cost V 5 bases and J 7 bases; bases outside gene matches: 7. This CDR3 region has 14 residues. Germline values: CDR1 SGHAT, CDR2 FQNNGV. The CDR3 coding sequence is TGTGCCAGCAGCCGCGGGAGCGGGAGTAATGAGCAGTTCTTC. Translated: CASSRGSGSNEQFF.

The chain joins TRBV3-1 (or the pseudogene TRBV3-2) to TRBJ1-1; D not certain. The CDR3 runs to 15 residues. Between the trimmed V and J ends, which lost 0 bases and 5 bases, there was a span of 13 bases. Germline loops: CDR1 LGHDT, CDR2 YNNKEL (reference sequence). The CDR3 nucleotides are TGTGCCAGCAGCCAAGACTCCCCGGGTTGGACTGAAGCTTTCTTT. Translation: CASSQDSPGWTEAFF.

This clone was seen more than once but under ten times. The V call is TRBV7-9, the J call TRBJ2-1; D not certain. This CDR3 is built from 16 residues. Looked up from germline, CDR1 is SEHNR and CDR2 is FQNEAQ (reference sequence). Trimming removed 5 bases at V and 0 bases at J, with 14 bases between. CDR3 residues: CASSRWLFPSYNEQFF. The CDR3 DNA is TGTGCCAGCAGCCGCTGGCTCTTTCCCTCCTACAATGAGCAGTTCTTC.

This clone has a handful of counts. V and J are TRBV30 and TRBJ2-1; TRBD2 aligns across 10 bases. CDR1 and CDR2 (germline): GTSNPN, SVGIG (reference sequence). With V trimmed by 8 bases and J by 0 bases, 10 bases remained unmatched. The length of the CDR3 is 16 residues. For the CDR3, the DNA is TGTGCCACCCTACAGCGGGAGGGGAGCTCCTACAATGAGCAGTTCTTC. Amino acids: CATLQREGSSYNEQFF.

This rearrangement joins TRBV4-3 to TRBJ2-3; TRBD2 matches at 8 bases. Looked up from germline, CDR1 is LGHNA and CDR2 is YSLEER. This CDR3 has 14 residues. V shed 4 bases, J shed 7 bases, and the junction held 7 bases outside the gene matches. This CDR3 is CASSLELAAYTQYF. The CDR3 DNA reads as TGCGCCAGCAGCCTTGAACTAGCGGCTTATACGCAGTATTTT.

In its sample, this clone was seen once. This sequence joins TRBV18 and TRBJ2-2; perhaps TRBD2 as D (6 bases). This CDR3 is built from 15 residues. The V gene lost 3 bases and the J gene lost 4 bases, with 12 bases spanning the gap. Germline V gene lookup returns CDR1 KGHSH and CDR2 LQKENI. The CDR3 coding sequence is TGTGCCAGCTCACCCAGACGGGAGAGCACCGGGGAGCTGTTTTTT. Its translation: CASSPRRESTGELFF.

V is TRBV3-1 (or the pseudogene TRBV3-2) and J is TRBJ2-3; 8 positions match TRBD1. Germline CDR1 is LGHDT and CDR2 is YNNKEL (reference sequence). The CDR3 loop spans 19 amino acids. With V trimmed by 4 bases and J by 0 bases, 15 bases remained unmatched. The CDR3 bases are TGTGCCAGCAGCCCTCAGTTGGACAGGGCAATCGCTAGCACAGATACGCAGTATTTT. The encoded protein is CASSPQLDRAIASTDTQYF.

This clone was seen just once. V is TRBV23-1 and J is TRBJ1-3, with D uncertain. Being an ORF, TRBV23-1 has a function that is uncertain. This CDR3 is 14 amino acids long. The ends were cut back, 0 bases at V and 4 bases at J, with 7 bases in the middle. CDR3 protein: CASSQSEPGNTIYF. The CDR3 DNA follows: TGCGCCAGCAGTCAATCCGAGCCCGGAAACACCATATATTTT.

The genes are TRBV5-4 and TRBJ1-2; D gene unclear. The CDR3 spans 14 residues. From germline, CDR1 is SGHNT and CDR2 YYREEE (reference sequence). The ends were cut back, 0 bases at V and 8 bases at J, with 14 bases in the middle. CDR3 protein: CASSLEVTTIGYTF. CDR3 nucleotides: TGTGCCAGCAGCTTGGAGGTGACGACTATAGGCTACACCTTC.

The CDR3 loop reads CASSLTGGVGSGYTF. Written as DNA, the CDR3 is TGTGCCAGCAGCCTCACAGGGGGCGTGGGGTCCGGCTACACCTTC. The V and J genes are TRBV14 and TRBJ1-2, with 9 bases identical to TRBD1. Germline CDR1 reads SGHDN; CDR2 reads FVKESK. The CDR3 consists of 15 residues. Trimming at V came to 4 bases and at J to 8 bases, leaving 11 bases not matched to a gene.

This chain links TRBV11-2 with TRBJ1-2, with no clear D. CDR3 length equals 13 residues. The V gene lost 1 base and the J gene lost 4 bases, with 7 bases spanning the gap. Germline CDR1 reads SGHAT; CDR2 reads FQNNGV. The CDR3 DNA sequence: TGTGCCAGCAGCTTAGTGGCGGGCTATGGCTACACCTTC. Amino acids: CASSLVAGYGYTF. Using reference TRBV11-2 and TRBJ1-2 for the parts outside the CDR3, the full variable domain is EAGVAQSPRYKIIEKRQSVAFWCNPISGHATLYWYQQILGQGPKLLIQFQNNGVVDDSQLPKDRFSAERLKGVDSTLKIQPAKLEDSAVYLCASSLVAGYGYTFGSGTRLTVV.

The rearrangement joins TRBV5-1 to TRBJ2-2; possible D gene TRBD2, 5 bases. Germline V lookup: CDR1 SGHRS, CDR2 YFSETQ. V was shortened by 6 bases and J by 3 bases, with 12 bases between the two germline ends. CDR3 length equals 14 residues. CDR3 DNA: TGCGCCAGCACCCGTTGGGGAGACACCGGGGAGCTGTTTTTT. This encodes CASTRWGDTGELFF.

The gene calls are TRBV29-1 and TRBJ1-2, with D hard to call. The CDR3 consists of 13 residues. The germline gives CDR1 SQVTM, CDR2 ANQGSEA. The germline V and J ends were trimmed by 7 bases and 7 bases, with 19 bases remaining between them. The CDR3 nucleotides read TGCAGCGCCAGTACGGAACAGTTAAGTGGCTACACCTTC. Translating gives CSASTEQLSGYTF.

This clone was seen a single time. CDR3 in DNA: TGTGCCAGCAGCCAAACTCGGGACAGTCCCTACGAGCAGTACTTC. Protein: CASSQTRDSPYEQYF. This chain uses TRBV3-1 (or the pseudogene TRBV3-2) with TRBJ2-7; 7 nucleotides align to TRBD1. Trimming cost V 2 bases and J 2 bases; bases outside gene matches: 6. From germline, CDR1 is LGHDT and CDR2 YNNKEL (reference sequence). The CDR3 totals 15 residues.

The genes are TRBV11-2 and TRBJ2-2, with a weak D call TRBD2 (5 bases). The CDR3 is 19 residues long. V was shortened by 2 bases and J by 1 base, with 20 bases between the two germline ends. Looked up from germline, CDR1 is SGHAT and CDR2 is FQNNGV. For the CDR3, the DNA is TGTGCCAGCAGCTTACGGGTTCGGGTGGGAGATAGGAACACCGGGGAGCTGTTTTTT. Translating it yields CASSLRVRVGDRNTGELFF.

This clone has only one observation. The chain has TRBV10-3 and TRBJ1-1; 8 bases are shared with TRBD1. The CDR3 length is 15 residues. J gave up 2 bases and V 5 bases, and 7 bases lay outside the gene matches. Germline V gene data show CDR1 as ENHRY and CDR2 as SYGVKD. For the CDR3, the DNA is TGTGCCATCAGTACCGGGACAGGAGTAAACACTGAAGCTTTCTTT. Its translation is CAISTGTGVNTEAFF.

The chain has TRBV4-2 and TRBJ1-4; unclear D gene. This CDR3 contains 17 residues. Germline CDR1 reads LGHNA; CDR2 reads YNFKEQ. With 0 bases removed from V and 2 bases from J, the gap between germline ends came to 13 bases. For the CDR3, the DNA is TGTGCCAGCAGCCAAGAATGGGCGACAACGACTAATGAAAAACTGTTTTTT. This sequence encodes CASSQEWATTTNEKLFF.

This clone was detected ten times or more. J is TRBJ2-3 and V is TRBV19; TRBD2 agrees at 8 bases. V shed 1 base, J shed 4 bases, and the junction held 4 bases outside the gene matches. Germline CDR1 reads LNHDA; CDR2 reads SQIVND (reference sequence). The CDR3 has 15 residues. The CDR3 coding sequence is TGTGCCAGTAGTATAGGGAGCGGGAGTTCAGATACGCAGTATTTT. It specifies CASSIGSGSSDTQYF.

V and J are TRBV5-1 and TRBJ2-5; TRBD2 is a possible D gene (6 bases). The CDR3 runs 14 residues. Germline values: CDR1 SGHRS, CDR2 YFSETQ. V was shortened by 1 base and J by 5 bases, with 12 bases between the two germline ends. CDR3 in DNA: TGCGCCAGCAGCTTGTCGGAGGGGAGGGAGACCCAGTACTTC. It encodes CASSLSEGRETQYF.

With respect to this clone: This specimen includes other DNA sequences encoding the same CDR3. V is TRBV29-1 and J is TRBJ1-2; D unclear. The CDR3 covers 12 residues. The V end was cut by 3 bases, the J end by 4 bases, with 9 bases between. CDR1 is SQVTM, CDR2 ANQGSEA, per germline. The CDR3 sequence is CSVEKGGYGYTF. The CDR3 coding sequence is TGCAGCGTTGAGAAGGGAGGCTATGGCTACACCTTC.